The subject of this entry is one T cell receptor (beta chain). Sequencing used immunoSEQ multiplex PCR; TCRdb keeps in-frame clones, though not all of them. The data hold roughly 40,000 clones, with 80% to 90% observed a single time. The record originates from a study of T cell changes during pregnancy in multiple sclerosis. With 2 bases removed from V and 1 base from J, the gap between germline ends came to 17 bases. CDR3 size: 17 residues. Germline-derived CDR1 and CDR2 are SGHTA and FQGTGA. The source was CD4+ T cells from peripheral blood mononuclear cells, collected in the first trimester of pregnancy. This receptor was obtained from a female donor with multiple sclerosis, enrolled in a pregnancy study. This chain links TRBV7-3 with TRBJ1-1, with D tentatively TRBD1 (6 bases). This CDR3 is CASSLLSRGVGNTEAFF. The DNA for the CDR3 is TGTGCCAGCAGCTTATTAAGCAGGGGCGTGGGGAACACTGAAGCTTTCTTT.